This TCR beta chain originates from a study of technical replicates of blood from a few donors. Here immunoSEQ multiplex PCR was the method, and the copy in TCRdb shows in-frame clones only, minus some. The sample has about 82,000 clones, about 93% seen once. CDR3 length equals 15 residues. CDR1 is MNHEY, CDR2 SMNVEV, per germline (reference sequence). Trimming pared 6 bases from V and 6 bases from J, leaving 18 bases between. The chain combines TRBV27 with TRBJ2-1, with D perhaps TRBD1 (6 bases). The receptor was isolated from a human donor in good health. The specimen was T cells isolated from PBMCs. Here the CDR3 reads CASSPGQFIFNEQFF. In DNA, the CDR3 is TGTGCCAGCAGCCCCGGACAGTTCATATTCAATGAGCAGTTCTTC.